The rows below give T cell receptor beta chains drawn from one sample of a study of shared clonotypes between healthy human individuals. Libraries were prepared by immunoSEQ multiplex PCR; TCRdb keeps only in-frame clonotypes and omits some of them. The profile shows roughly 2,300,000 clones, around 93% of them singletons. The sample consisted of naive CD4+ T cells from PBMCs. Receptor source: a man aged 18 to 35 in good health. Some clones in this sample may be carry-over from other donors' samples. The CDR3 runs from the conserved cysteine through the conserved F or W. D genes are given only for firm matches. Rows may omit the clone size; those that give it use once, few, many or a size class.

cdr3_aa	cdr3_nt	v_call	d_call	j_call	clone_size
CASRLAGAYEQYF	TGTGCCAGCAGACTAGCGGGAGCATACGAGCAGTACTTC	TRBV27	TRBD2	TRBJ2-7	.
CASSLRRPLADTQYF	TGCGCCAGCAGCTTGCGACGGCCCCTAGCAGATACGCAGTATTTT	TRBV5-1	.	TRBJ2-3	.
CASSLGDGSNQPQHF	TGCGCCAGCAGCTTGGGGGACGGAAGCAATCAGCCCCAGCATTTT	TRBV5-1	.	TRBJ1-5	few
CASRVRDASSYEQYF	TGTGCCAGCAGGGTGAGGGACGCTAGCTCCTACGAGCAGTACTTC	TRBV2	.	TRBJ2-7	.
CASSLQGFTGELFF	TGTGCCAGCAGCCTACAGGGGTTCACCGGGGAGCTGTTTTTT	TRBV5-4	TRBD1	TRBJ2-2	.
CASSVGPPAGGGQETQYF	TGTGCCAGCAGCGTAGGCCCCCCGGCGGGAGGAGGTCAGGAGACCCAGTACTTC	TRBV9	TRBD2	TRBJ2-5	.
CATEGSGTEAFF	TGTGCTACCGAGGGTAGTGGGACTGAAGCTTTCTTT	TRBV18	.	TRBJ1-1	.
CASRETGTLSGNTIYF	TGTGCCAGCAGAGAGACAGGGACCCTCTCTGGAAACACCATATATTTT	TRBV27	TRBD1	TRBJ1-3	.
CASSSTPQETQYF	TGTGCCAGCAGCTCGACCCCCCAAGAGACCCAGTACTTC	TRBV7-3	.	TRBJ2-5	.
CASRRTRDGLYEQYF	TGTGCCAGCCGGAGGACCCGGGACGGCCTCTACGAGCAGTACTTC	TRBV6-5	.	TRBJ2-7	.
CASSVERGSAETQYF	TGTGCCAGCAGCGTAGAGCGGGGTTCAGCGGAGACCCAGTACTTC	TRBV9	TRBD2	TRBJ2-5	.
CASSRSPELRYTEAFF	TGTGCCAGCAGCCGAAGTCCGGAGTTGCGGTACACTGAAGCTTTCTTT	TRBV7-9	.	TRBJ1-1	.
CASSRPGSSYGYTF	TGTGCCAGCAGTCGTCCGGGCAGCTCCTATGGCTACACCTTC	TRBV28	.	TRBJ1-2	.
CASNARQGSGANVLTF	TGTGCCAGCAACGCCCGACAGGGGTCTGGGGCCAACGTCCTGACTTTC	TRBV11-2	TRBD1	TRBJ2-6	.
CASSLGFDTGELFF	TGTGCCAGCAGCTTAGGTTTCGACACCGGGGAGCTGTTTTTT	TRBV7-8	.	TRBJ2-2	.
CASSSRGGQGMSYTF	TGTGCCAGCAGCTCCCGGGGCGGGCAAGGGATGTCCTACACCTTC	TRBV7-2	.	TRBJ1-2	.
CASSPLAGSISYEQYF	TGCGCCAGCAGCCCATTAGCAGGAAGTATCTCCTACGAGCAGTACTTC	TRBV5-1	.	TRBJ2-7	.
CASSKGPDYFRSYGYTF	TGTGCCAGCAGCAAGGGTCCGGACTATTTCCGTAGCTATGGCTACACCTTC	TRBV5-6	.	TRBJ1-2	.
CASSSGQGPEKLFF	TGTGCCAGCAGCTCGGGACAGGGTCCCGAAAAACTGTTTTTT	TRBV7-9	TRBD1	TRBJ1-4	.
CASSLVRAGNTIYF	TGTGCCAGCAGCTTAGTTAGGGCTGGAAACACCATATATTTT	TRBV7-2	.	TRBJ1-3	once
CASTGQINQPQHF	TGTGCCAGCACGGGACAGATTAATCAGCCCCAGCATTTT	TRBV28	TRBD1	TRBJ1-5	.
CASSLAGQGNEKLFF	TGCGCCAGCAGCTTGGCCGGGCAGGGGAATGAAAAACTGTTTTTT	TRBV5-1	.	TRBJ1-4	.
CASSLNPLAGDLEQYF	TGTGCCAGCAGCTTAAATCCTCTAGCGGGAGACCTCGAGCAGTACTTC	TRBV7-3	TRBD2	TRBJ2-7	.
CASSFSPGDQETQYF	TGCGCCAGCAGTTTTTCACCGGGGGACCAAGAGACCCAGTACTTC	TRBV5-1	.	TRBJ2-5	.
CASSVPRRGLLNQPQHF	TGTGCCAGCAGCGTACCGCGGCGGGGCCTTCTCAATCAGCCCCAGCATTTT	TRBV9	.	TRBJ1-5	.
CSGRQGGQETQYF	TGCAGCGGACGACAGGGCGGCCAAGAGACCCAGTACTTC	TRBV29-1	TRBD1	TRBJ2-5	.
CASSPRELLNTEAFF	TGTGCCAGCAGCCCACGGGAGCTACTGAACACTGAAGCTTTCTTT	TRBV28	.	TRBJ1-1	.
CASSHRTGLYNEQFF	TGTGCCAGCAGCCATAGGACAGGGTTGTACAATGAGCAGTTCTTC	TRBV7-9	TRBD1	TRBJ2-1	.
CASSLPTFGVYTF	TGTGCCAGCAGCTTACCAACTTTCGGGGTCTACACCTTC	TRBV5-6	.	TRBJ1-2	.
CASSPPGQGTDTQYF	TGTGCCAGCAGCCCACCGGGACAGGGAACAGATACGCAGTATTTT	TRBV7-3	TRBD1	TRBJ2-3	.